Listed below are T cell receptor beta chains from one sample, sequenced in a study of blood T cell repertoires in COVID-19. The assay was immunoSEQ multiplex PCR, and TCRdb's table has in-frame clones only and misses some. Of some 150,000 clones listed, 80% to 85% are singletons. Sequencing was done on a sample of peripheral blood. These receptors were obtained from a human donor in a cohort sampled during active COVID-19. Each CDR3 is given with its conserved first and last residue. D genes are given only for firm matches. The size of a clone is reported for some rows only, either as once, few or many, or as a class for expanded clones.

TGTGCCAGCAGTCCGGCTAGCGGGGGTTTCACCTCCCGGGGAGTCGAGCAGTACTTC,CASSPASGGFTSRGVEQYF,-,TRBJ2-7,TRBV6-6,TRBD2
TGTGCCAGCAGCTTAGCCCACACAGATACGCAGTATTTT,CASSLAHTDTQYF,-,TRBJ2-3,TRBV7-6,-
TGCCTAGGGGCTAGCGGGGGGCGGAACACCGGGGAGCTGTTTTTT,CLGASGGRNTGELFF,few,TRBJ2-2,TRBV5-4,TRBD2
TGCGCCAGCAGCTTGGACAGAAACGGAAACACCATATATTTT,CASSLDRNGNTIYF,-,TRBJ1-3,TRBV5-1,-
TGTGCCAGCAGCTTAATAGGTCCCGGACACACCAAAAACATTCAGTACTTC,CASSLIGPGHTKNIQYF,-,TRBJ2-4,TRBV13,-
TGTGCCAGCAGCTTAATTTTTAGCGGGGGGAAAGAGACCCAGTACTTC,CASSLIFSGGKETQYF,-,TRBJ2-5,TRBV11-3,TRBD2
TGTGCCAGCAGCCGGGTAGCGGGGTACTACAATGAGCAGTTCTTC,CASSRVAGYYNEQFF,-,TRBJ2-1,TRBV6-4,TRBD2
TGTGCCAGCAGCCAAGGACAGGGCGTTCTCCACGAGCAGTACTTC,CASSQGQGVLHEQYF,few,TRBJ2-7,TRBV14,TRBD1
TGTGCCAGTAGTATTGGAGGGGTGGCTGAAAAACTGTTTTTT,CASSIGGVAEKLFF,-,TRBJ1-4,TRBV19,-
TGTGCCAGTTGGGGGGGGAGCTCCTACGAGCAGTACTTC,CASWGGSSYEQYF,-,TRBJ2-7,TRBV25-1,TRBD2
TGTGCCAGCAGTTACCGACTAGCGGGGGGGTACAATGAGCAGTTCTTC,CASSYRLAGGYNEQFF,-,TRBJ2-1,TRBV5-6,TRBD2
TGTGCCAGCAGTTCCCCTAGGACAGGGGGCGTCCTGGGATCACCCCTCCACTTT,CASSSPRTGGVLGSPLHF,-,TRBJ1-6,TRBV27,TRBD1
TGTGCCAGCAAGACCCGGCTAGCGGGGGGCCGTGAAAATGAGCAGTTCTTC,CASKTRLAGGRENEQFF,-,TRBJ2-1,TRBV11-2,TRBD2
TGTGCCAGTAGTCCGAATGAGAAGGGAGATGAAAAACTGTTTTTT,CASSPNEKGDEKLFF,-,TRBJ1-4,TRBV19,-
TGTGCCAGCCTCATTTCCTCCCAGTCCTACGAGCAGTACTTC,CASLISSQSYEQYF,-,TRBJ2-7,TRBV7-2,-
TGTGCCAGCAACTCGAACGATTCACCCCTCCACTTT,CASNSNDSPLHF,once,TRBJ1-6,TRBV12-3/TRBV12-4,-
TGTGCCAGCAGCCTCTCCGGGACAGGGGGGTACGAGCAGTACTTC,CASSLSGTGGYEQYF,-,TRBJ2-7,TRBV11-3,TRBD1
TGTGCCAGCAGTTACCGCCTGGGACAGGGAGGCGGGGAGCTGTTTTTT,CASSYRLGQGGGELFF,-,TRBJ2-2,TRBV6-5,TRBD1
TGTGCCAGCAGCCCCGGACTAGGTGGGAATGAGCAGTTCTTC,CASSPGLGGNEQFF,-,TRBJ2-1,TRBV5-4,TRBD2
TGTGCCAGTAGTATAGTCCACGGACAGGGCCAAGAGACCCAGTACTTC,CASSIVHGQGQETQYF,-,TRBJ2-5,TRBV19,TRBD1
TGTGCCAGCAGCCTTCGGACAGGGGGGACTGAAAAACTGTTTTTT,CASSLRTGGTEKLFF,few,TRBJ1-4,TRBV7-9,TRBD1
TGTGCCAGCAGCCAACGGACAGGGATTACAGATACGCAGTATTTT,CASSQRTGITDTQYF,once,TRBJ2-3,TRBV3-1/TRBV3-2,TRBD1
TGTGCCAGCACACGGGAAGCCGGGGAGCTGTTTTTT,CASTREAGELFF,few,TRBJ2-2,TRBV5-4,-
TGTGCCATAGAGCCGGACAGGGGGCACCACGAGCAGTACTTC,CAIEPDRGHHEQYF,-,TRBJ2-7,TRBV10-3,TRBD1
TGTGCCAGCAGTTGGGGGGGCTTCCGGCGGACAAAAGAGACCCAGTACTTC,CASSWGGFRRTKETQYF,-,TRBJ2-5,TRBV28,-
TGCAGTGCGTATGACAGGGACGAGCAGTACTTC,CSAYDRDEQYF,-,TRBJ2-7,TRBV20-1,TRBD1
TGTGCCAGCTCCCCAGGTGTTCTCCACGAGCAGTACTTC,CASSPGVLHEQYF,-,TRBJ2-7,TRBV13,-
TGTGCCAGCAGCTCGGGCAGGGGGAATGAAAAACTGTTTTTT,CASSSGRGNEKLFF,once,TRBJ1-4,TRBV7-9,TRBD1
TGTGCCAGCCTACAGGACCTGAACACTGAAGCTTTCTTT,CASLQDLNTEAFF,few,TRBJ1-1,TRBV11-3,-
TGTGCCAGCAGCTTCATAGCGGGTGCCGGGGAGCTGTTTTTT,CASSFIAGAGELFF,-,TRBJ2-2,TRBV6-4,TRBD2
TGTGCCAGCAGCCGCGATACGAGCGAGCAGTACTTC,CASSRDTSEQYF,-,TRBJ2-7,TRBV7-2,-
TGTGCCAGCAGCCTAGACGGGACAGGGGGCAACGAGCAGTACTTC,CASSLDGTGGNEQYF,few,TRBJ2-7,TRBV9,TRBD1